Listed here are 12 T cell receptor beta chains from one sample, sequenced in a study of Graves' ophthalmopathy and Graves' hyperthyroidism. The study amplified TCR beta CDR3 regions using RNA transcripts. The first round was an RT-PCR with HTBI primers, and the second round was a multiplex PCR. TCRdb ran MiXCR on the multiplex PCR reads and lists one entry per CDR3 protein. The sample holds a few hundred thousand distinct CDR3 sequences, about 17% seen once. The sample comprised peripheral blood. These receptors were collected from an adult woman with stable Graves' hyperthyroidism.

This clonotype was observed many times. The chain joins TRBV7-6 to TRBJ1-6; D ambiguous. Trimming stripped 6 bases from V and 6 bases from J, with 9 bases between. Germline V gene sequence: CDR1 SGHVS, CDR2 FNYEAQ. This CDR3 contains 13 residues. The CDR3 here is CASSSRGNSPLHF. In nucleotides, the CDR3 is TGTGCCAGCAGTTCTCGGGGTAATTCACCCCTCCACTTT.

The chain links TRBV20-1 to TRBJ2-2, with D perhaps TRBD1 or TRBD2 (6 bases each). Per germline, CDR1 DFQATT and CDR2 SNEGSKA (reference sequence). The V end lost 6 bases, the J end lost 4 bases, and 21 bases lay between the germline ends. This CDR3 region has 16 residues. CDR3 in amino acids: CSAESLARGITGELFF. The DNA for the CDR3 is TGCAGTGCAGAATCCCTAGCGAGGGGGATCACCGGGGAGCTGTTTTTT.

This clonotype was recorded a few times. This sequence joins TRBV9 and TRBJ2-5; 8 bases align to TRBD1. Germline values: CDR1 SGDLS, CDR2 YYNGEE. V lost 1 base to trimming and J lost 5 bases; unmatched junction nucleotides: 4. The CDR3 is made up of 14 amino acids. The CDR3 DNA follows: TGTGCCAGCAGCGTACAGGGGGCGCAGGAGACCCAGTACTTC. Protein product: CASSVQGAQETQYF.

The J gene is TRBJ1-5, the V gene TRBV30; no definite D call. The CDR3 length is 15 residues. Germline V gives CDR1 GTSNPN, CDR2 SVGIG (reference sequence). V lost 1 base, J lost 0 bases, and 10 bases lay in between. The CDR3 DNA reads TGTGCCTGGAGTGGCCCCCTCTATAGCAATCAGCCCCAGCATTTT. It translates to CAWSGPLYSNQPQHF. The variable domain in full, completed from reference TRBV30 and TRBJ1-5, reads SQTIHQWPATLVQPVGSPLSLECTVEGTSNPNLYWYRQAAGRGLQLLFYSVGIGQISSEVPQNLSASRPQDRQFILSSKKLLLSDSGFYLCAWSGPLYSNQPQHFGDGTRLSIL.

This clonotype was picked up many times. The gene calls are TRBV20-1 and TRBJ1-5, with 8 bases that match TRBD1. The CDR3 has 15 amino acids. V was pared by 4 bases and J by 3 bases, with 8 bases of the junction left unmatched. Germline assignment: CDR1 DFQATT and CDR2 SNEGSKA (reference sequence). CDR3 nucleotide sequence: TGCAGTGCTAAAAAGGACAGGGCGCCCAATCAGCCCCAGCATTTT. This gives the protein CSAKKDRAPNQPQHF.

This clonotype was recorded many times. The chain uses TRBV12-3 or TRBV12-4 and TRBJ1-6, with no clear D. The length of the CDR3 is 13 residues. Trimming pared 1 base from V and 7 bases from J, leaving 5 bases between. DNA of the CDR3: TGTGCCAGCAGTTTAGGTGGGAATTCACCCCTCCACTTT. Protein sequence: CASSLGGNSPLHF.

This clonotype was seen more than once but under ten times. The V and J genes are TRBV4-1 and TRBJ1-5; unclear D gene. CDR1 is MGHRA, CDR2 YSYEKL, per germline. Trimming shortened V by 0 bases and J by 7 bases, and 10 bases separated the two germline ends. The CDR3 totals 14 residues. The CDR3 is CASSQDAGWQPQHF. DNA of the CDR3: TGCGCCAGCAGCCAAGATGCGGGTTGGCAGCCCCAGCATTTT.

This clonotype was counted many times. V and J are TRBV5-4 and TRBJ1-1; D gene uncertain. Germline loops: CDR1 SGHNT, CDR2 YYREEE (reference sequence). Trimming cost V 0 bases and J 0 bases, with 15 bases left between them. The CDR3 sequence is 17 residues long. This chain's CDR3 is CASSLDPGSTVNTEAFF. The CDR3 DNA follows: TGTGCCAGCAGCTTGGATCCTGGGTCCACTGTGAACACTGAAGCTTTCTTT.

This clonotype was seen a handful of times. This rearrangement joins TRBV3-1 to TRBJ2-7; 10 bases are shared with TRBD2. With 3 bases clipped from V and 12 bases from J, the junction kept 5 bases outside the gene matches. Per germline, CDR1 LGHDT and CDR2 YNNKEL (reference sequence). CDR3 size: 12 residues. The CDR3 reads CASSQGTSATYF. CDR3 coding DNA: TGTGCCAGCAGCCAGGGGACTAGCGCGACGTACTTC.

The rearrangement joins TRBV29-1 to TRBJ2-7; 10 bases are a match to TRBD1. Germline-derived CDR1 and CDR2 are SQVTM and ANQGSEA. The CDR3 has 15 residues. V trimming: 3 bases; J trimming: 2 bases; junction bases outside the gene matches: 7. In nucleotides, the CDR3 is TGCAGCGTTGAGCTCCCGGGACAGGGGACCTACGAGCAGTACTTC. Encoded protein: CSVELPGQGTYEQYF.

The CDR3 reads CASSQRGGLSSYEQYF. CDR3 in DNA: TGTGCCAGCAGCCAAAGAGGGGGCCTTAGCTCCTACGAGCAGTACTTC. This chain links TRBV7-8 with TRBJ2-7; 7 bases fit TRBD1. CDR3 length: 16 residues. Germline trimming cut 5 bases from V and 0 bases from J; bases unmatched to any gene: 10. From germline, CDR1 is SGHVS and CDR2 FQNEAQ.

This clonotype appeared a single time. CDR3 in amino acids: CASSPLTGGARETQYF. The CDR3 DNA reads as TGTGCCAGCAGTCCCCTGACAGGGGGCGCGAGGGAGACCCAGTACTTC. The chain links TRBV6-1 to TRBJ2-5, with 10 bases lining up with TRBD1. With 5 bases clipped from V and 5 bases from J, the junction kept 11 bases outside the gene matches. The CDR3 has 16 residues. Germline V gene data show CDR1 as MNHNS and CDR2 as SASEGT.